The 6 T cell receptor beta chains presented below share a single source sample, sequenced in a study of T cell responses to AZD1222 COVID-19 vaccine (TCRdb year 2021). The sample's time point label, in plain terms: baseline before first vaccination. Libraries were built with the immunoSEQ multiplex PCR assay. TCRdb obtained this table from immuneACCESS and retained in-frame rearrangements with V and J assigned. These tables miss some clones; where compared with another copy, unresolved V genes account for less than half of the shortfall, and the remainder is unexplained. For this sample there are 130,000 or so clones; 92% appear just once. The ten largest clones represent approximately 1.1% of the sample. The specimen comprised peripheral blood, sampled on day 0 of AZD1222 vaccination. These receptors were obtained from an adult in good health.

The chain recombines TRBV7-8 with TRBJ2-5, with 10 bases that match TRBD2. CDR1 is SGHVS, CDR2 FQNEAQ, per germline. With V trimmed by 5 bases and J by 6 bases, 12 bases remained unmatched. The CDR3 spans 16 residues. The CDR3 loop reads CASSRSSGRIGKTQYF. The DNA of the CDR3 is TGTGCCAGCAGCCGTAGTAGCGGGAGGATTGGAAAGACCCAGTACTTC. The full variable domain, its missing parts supplied by reference TRBV7-8 and TRBJ2-5, is GAGVSQSPRYKVAKRGQDVALRCDPISGHVSLFWYQQALGQGPEFLTYFQNEAQLDKSGLPSDRFFAERPEGSVSTLKIQRTQQEDSAVYLCASSRSSGRIGKTQYFGPGTRLLVL.

This clone was recorded only once. The chain uses TRBV19 and TRBJ2-7; D is unclear. CDR1 and CDR2 (germline): LNHDA, SQIVND (reference sequence). The CDR3 has 12 residues. V lost 1 base to trimming and J lost 6 bases, with 7 bases between them. Written as DNA, the CDR3 is TGTGCCAGTAGTATAGGTACAGCCGAGCAGTACTTC. This translates into CASSIGTAEQYF.

V usage is TRBV7-2 and J usage is TRBJ2-3; no definite D call. The V end lost 2 bases, the J end lost 2 bases, and 5 bases lay between the germline ends. This CDR3 is 13 amino acids long. CDR1 and CDR2 from the germline V gene are SGHTA and FQGNSA. CDR3: CASSLKFTDTQYF. DNA of the CDR3: TGTGCCAGCAGCTTAAAGTTCACAGATACGCAGTATTTT.

The J gene is TRBJ2-1, the V gene TRBV20-1; D is ambiguous. The V end was cut by 1 base, the J end by 5 bases, with 3 bases between. The CDR3 covers 11 residues. Germline lookup yields CDR1 DFQATT and CDR2 SNEGSKA (reference sequence). CDR3 in DNA: TGCAGTGCTAGAGCCGACAATGAGCAGTTCTTC. This translates into CSARADNEQFF.

This sequence joins TRBV9 and TRBJ2-2, with D perhaps matching TRBD1 or TRBD2 (6 bases each). The V gene lost 4 bases and the J gene lost 6 bases, with 28 bases spanning the gap. From germline, CDR1 is SGDLS and CDR2 YYNGEE. This CDR3 has 19 amino acids. The CDR3 loop is CASSPRVLWWGALAGELFF. The DNA for the CDR3 is TGTGCCAGCAGCCCCCGAGTGTTGTGGTGGGGGGCGCTGGCCGGGGAGCTGTTTTTT.

This chain uses TRBV6-5 with TRBJ1-6; D unresolved. Germline V gives CDR1 MNHEY, CDR2 SVGAGI. This CDR3 is built from 14 residues. V was shortened by 7 bases and J by 10 bases, with 17 bases between the two germline ends. The chain's CDR3 is CASNPARGRSPLHF. CDR3 nucleotide sequence: TGTGCCAGCAACCCTGCGCGTGGCAGGTCACCCCTCCACTTT.